The sequence of this TCR beta chain was determined in a study of T cells after yellow fever vaccination (dated by TCRdb to about 2019). Regarding the study in general: Libraries from fractions with low cell numbers were prepared with the SMART-Seq v4 Ultra Low Input RNA kit. To follow T-cell clones before and after both primary and booster YFV17D yellow fever vaccination, bulk TCR alpha and beta repertoires underwent longitudinal sequencing. Two healthy male donors made up the cohort, one aged 18 to 29 years and the other aged 30 to 40 years. Blood samples were taken at several timepoints before and after primary and secondary immunization, and bulk PBMC replicates and cell subsets were isolated.

Synthesis of TCR cDNA relied on 5'RACE template switching, a step that introduced a universal primer site along with unique molecular identifiers. Priming of cDNA synthesis was performed from both the TCR alpha and TCR beta constant segments. Library amplification involved two PCR steps, and the second step added sample barcodes and sequencing adapters. Sequencing of libraries was done on Illumina HiSeq 2500 (2x100 bp) or NovaSeq (2x150 bp). For the original study's pipeline: MIGEC was used to demultiplex reads and collapse the reads into UMI consensus sequences, and MiXCR was used for V(D)J alignment. Vaccine-responding clonotypes were defined with edgeR using replicate PBMC samples, requiring FDR below 0.01 and a log2 fold change above 5 up to day 15. CD4 or CD8 identity was assigned to each bulk clonotype according to whether the clonotype was present at higher abundance in the sequenced CD4 repertoire or the sequenced CD8 repertoire. TCRdb handled the public reads itself, with Q25 trimming in fastp and clone calling in MiXCR, and kept productive beta chains. Identical CDR3 protein sequences are pooled into one entry, listed with their most common genes and DNA. In this record, the V and J calls reflect TCRdb's handling and not the investigators' own analysis. This sample comprises some 670,000 distinct CDR3 sequences, 10% to 15% of them detected only once. The ten largest clones take up under 15% of the sample.

Results and caveats for the whole study, not just this receptor: Computational filtering was required because FACS-sorted repertoires could contain abundant contaminating clonotypes from the bulk population. A small fraction of clonotypes appeared in both the CD4 and CD8 compartments, likely as a result of convergent recombination. Because the study included only a couple of donors, the extent to which the findings can be generalized is limited. After the booster, most clones that had expanded after primary vaccination were detected again (over 95% of CD4 and around 88% of CD8), suggesting broad maintenance of memory. The secondary T-cell response was found to be weaker but faster than the primary response, with a peak reached on day 5 rather than on day 15.

The CDR3 goes from the cysteine to the phenylalanine over 12 residues. The kept DNA is CDR3 alone, 36 bases in frame from the first base. Trimming removed 8 bases from V and 2 bases from J; the gene matches leave 3 bases unexplained. CDR1 SQVTM and CDR2 ANQGSEA were looked up in the germline V gene. Concerning this clonotype itself: Its cognate antigen has yet to be identified. Base qualities were left out, and no much larger clone turns up one base away.

The treatment or condition tag for this specimen amounts to: live attenuated yellow fever vaccine strain. At every blood-draw timepoint, two biological replicates of bulk PBMCs were collected. PBMCs were isolated from peripheral blood using a standard Ficoll-Paque protocol. TriZol was used to extract RNA from bulk PBMCs, CD4 and CD8 fractions, and dextramer-positive and dextramer-negative fractions. The material sequenced was PBMCs, taken on the day of the yellow fever booster vaccination. This TCR derives from a man aged 30 to 45 who received the YFV17D yellow fever vaccine. The chain couples TRBV29-1 to TRBJ1-3, and TRBD1 aligns with 7 junction nucleotides. Read as DNA, the sequence is TGCAGCTCTACAGGGGCTGGAAACACCATATATTTT. Translation gives CSSTGAGNTIYF.